The 3 T cell receptor beta chains listed next were all sequenced from one sample in a study of regulatory T cells in long-lasting Graves disease. This sample's time point: newly diagnosed GD, antithyroid drugs for less than 3 months. RNA from PBMCs was the source of the TCR library. The TCR beta library used iRepertoire HTBI primers with Arm-PCR amplification of CDR3. TCRdb re-analysed the multiplex PCR reads in MiXCR, keeping a single row per CDR3 protein. The table shows about 360,000 distinct CDR3 sequences, with roughly 16% occurring only once. These data also featured in a second study, about T cells in Graves' hyperthyroidism and ophthalmopathy.

The material was peripheral blood mononuclear cells (PBMCs), obtained at new diagnosis, from a patient treated with antithyroid drugs. The receptors come from a woman between 18 and 29 years old with Graves disease.

Worth noting for this clonotype: This may come from a read error, since a much larger clone is one base off. No conserved phenylalanine or tryptophan ends this CDR3, so it is likely a read error. The V call is TRBV28, the J call TRBJ1-2; D unresolved. The CDR3 sequence is 11 residues long. CDR1 MDHEN and CDR2 SYDVKM come from the germline V gene. V lost 7 bases and J lost 6, with 9 bases in between. The CDR3 region is CASIGLDGYTL. The CDR3 region has the DNA TGTGCCAGCATAGGTTTGGATGGCTACACCCTC.

This clonotype was recorded many times. The J gene is TRBJ2-5, the V gene TRBV2; possibly TRBD1 for D (6 bases). CDR1 is SNHLY and CDR2 is FYNNEI in the germline V gene. CDR3 length: 13 residues. Trimming took 8 bases from V and 0 from J, leaving 10 bases between them. The DNA of the CDR3 is TGTGCCAGCCGGACAGTCTACCAAGAGACCCAGTACTTC. It yields the protein CASRTVYQETQYF.

A few counts support this clonotype. The V and J genes are TRBV6-1 and TRBJ2-2; 7 bases agree with TRBD1. Per the germline V gene, CDR1 is MNHNS and CDR2 is SASEGT. The CDR3 has 15 amino acids. The junction had 4 bases not matched to a gene; V was cut back by 6 bases and J by 0 bases. In DNA, the CDR3 is TGTGCCAGCAGAACAACAGGGGCGAACACCGGGGAGCTGTTTTTT. This sequence encodes CASRTTGANTGELFF.